This passage covers 11 T cell receptor beta chains from one sample sequenced in a study of blood T cell repertoires in COVID-19. Only in-frame clones appear in the TCRdb table, and some are missing; sequencing was by immunoSEQ multiplex PCR. The profile covers around 320,000 clones, with roughly 88% appearing a single time and about 7% taken by the ten largest. Source material: peripheral blood. These receptors originate from a young woman who had recovered from COVID-19.

The chain joins TRBV28 to TRBJ1-1; tentative D call: TRBD1 (5 bases). Germline V CDR1 and CDR2: MDHEN, SYDVKM. The CDR3 has 15 residues. V was cut by 2 bases and J by 7 bases, with 17 bases left in between. The CDR3 DNA is TGTGCCAGCAGTTTACGTAAGAAGGGGCTTATTGAAGCTTTCTTT. Its protein is CASSLRKKGLIEAFF.

This chain links TRBV2 with TRBJ1-1; the match to TRBD1 covers 10 bases. The CDR3 is 14 amino acids. The germline gives CDR1 SNHLY, CDR2 FYNNEI. V lost 3 bases and J lost 7; bases outside the gene matches: 5. The CDR3 spells CASSEDRDRGEAFF. As DNA, the CDR3 is TGTGCCAGCAGTGAGGACCGGGACAGGGGTGAAGCTTTCTTT.

CDR3 region: CASSLGSGLNTEAFF. The CDR3 DNA is TGCGCCAGCAGCTTGGGGTCCGGTTTGAACACTGAAGCTTTCTTT. The chain links TRBV5-1 to TRBJ1-1, with D unclear. Germline lookup yields CDR1 SGHRS and CDR2 YFSETQ. V was cut by 0 bases and J by 0 bases, with 9 bases left in between. There are 15 residues in the CDR3.

This clone was observed a handful of times. This chain links TRBV7-8 with TRBJ2-1, with D perhaps matching TRBD2 (6 bases). The V and J ends lost 5 bases and 4 bases respectively, with 27 bases between them. The CDR3 contains 19 residues. CDR1 and CDR2 (germline): SGHVS, FQNEAQ. CDR3 sequence: CASSNRRSRDSGRYNEQFF. In DNA, the CDR3 is TGTGCCAGCAGCAATAGAAGAAGCCGGGACTCAGGACGATACAATGAGCAGTTCTTC.

Many counts were recorded for this clone. The chain couples TRBV28 to TRBJ1-2, with D tentatively TRBD1 (6 bases). The CDR3 has 13 residues. Germline loops: CDR1 MDHEN, CDR2 SYDVKM. V gave up 7 bases and J gave up 2 bases, with 11 bases separating them. The CDR3 here is CASKLDSNYGYTF. CDR3 bases: TGTGCCAGCAAACTGGACAGCAACTATGGCTACACCTTC.

The genes are TRBV30 and TRBJ2-3, with TRBD1 matching 7 bases. The CDR3 has 13 residues. V lost 2 bases to trimming and J lost 3 bases; unmatched junction nucleotides: 2. CDR1 and CDR2 (germline): GTSNPN, SVGIG (reference sequence). The chain's CDR3 is CAWSRQGTDTQYF. The CDR3 nucleotides read TGTGCCTGGAGTCGACAGGGAACAGATACGCAGTATTTT.

The CDR3 reads CSVERTGERAFF. CDR3 bases: TGCAGCGTTGAAAGAACAGGGGAACGAGCTTTCTTT. This chain joins TRBV29-1 and TRBJ1-1; 7 bases match TRBD1. The CDR3 contains 12 residues. Germline V CDR1 and CDR2: SQVTM, ANQGSEA. The ends lost 2 bases at V and 10 bases at J; junction bases unmatched: 7.

The chain couples TRBV21-1 to TRBJ2-2; the tabulated D call, TRBD2, remains unverified against the DNA. TRBV21-1 is assigned pseudogene status. The CDR3 length is 18 residues. DNA of the CDR3: TGTGCCAGCCCCAGGCAGGGCGCGGGGGCGAGGAAGGGCGGGGAGCTGTTTTTT. Amino acids: CASPRQGAGARKGGELFF.

The chain has TRBV19 and TRBJ2-5, with D possibly TRBD1 on 6 matching bases. CDR3 length: 18 residues. Germline V gene sequence: CDR1 LNHDA, CDR2 SQIVND (reference sequence). Between the trimmed V and J ends, which lost 5 bases and 0 bases, there was a span of 22 bases. For the CDR3, the DNA is TGTGCCAGTAGTTTACGGTTTAAGGGGGAGAAGTACCAAGAGACCCAGTACTTC. This sequence encodes CASSLRFKGEKYQETQYF.

The chain links TRBV12-3 or TRBV12-4 to TRBJ2-3; possibly TRBD1 for D (6 bases). V lost 6 bases and J lost 6, with 13 bases in between. The CDR3 is made up of 13 amino acids. Here the CDR3 reads CASRLTGPDTQYF. The DNA for the CDR3 is TGTGCCAGCAGGCTTACAGGGCCCGATACGCAGTATTTT.

The chain joins TRBV5-1 to TRBJ2-7; 11 nucleotides match TRBD2. The CDR3 contains 15 residues. Germline-derived CDR1 and CDR2 are SGHRS and YFSETQ. V dropped 3 bases and J dropped 0; count of bases not matched to a gene: 2. The CDR3 here is CASSWGLADSYEQYF. The DNA of the CDR3 is TGCGCCAGCAGCTGGGGACTAGCGGACTCCTACGAGCAGTACTTC.